One and the same sample provided the 23 T cell receptor beta chains below, sequenced in a study of cytomegalovirus exposure and HLA in healthy donors. Researchers ran the PCR with 60 Vbeta and 13 Jbeta primers. Data came from immunoSEQ multiplex PCR; TCRdb stores just in-frame clones and leaves some out. The sample has over 150,000 clones, roughly four fifths seen once. Sequencing used PBMCs. Source of these receptors: a woman aged 18-30 years in good health and CMV-seronegative.

This chain uses TRBV7-2 with TRBJ2-7, with TRBD1 matching over 9 bases. Germline-derived CDR1 and CDR2 are SGHTA and FQGNSA. This CDR3 has 16 residues. Trimming took 1 base from V and 8 from J; bases not matched to a gene: 12. CDR3 nucleotides: TGTGCCAGCAGCTTAGGGTCCGGACAGGGGATGGGGAAGCAGTACTTC. As protein: CASSLGSGQGMGKQYF.

The V and J genes are TRBV9 and TRBJ2-1, with 10 nucleotides matching TRBD1. The junction had 18 bases not matched to a gene; V was cut back by 4 bases and J by 8 bases. The CDR3 is 18 residues long. Germline assignment: CDR1 SGDLS and CDR2 YYNGEE. The CDR3 DNA reads as TGTGCCAGCAGCCCAAGTTACACCGGGACAGGGGTCGGGGATGAGCAGTTCTTC. Its protein product is CASSPSYTGTGVGDEQFF.

This chain uses TRBV5-1 with TRBJ1-6; 7 bases are a match to TRBD1. CDR3 length equals 18 residues. Unmatched junction bases numbered 7, after V lost 1 base and J lost 0 bases. Germline V CDR1 and CDR2: SGHRS, YFSETQ. CDR3 residues: CASSLWTGSSSYNSPLHF. For the CDR3, the DNA is TGCGCCAGCAGCTTGTGGACAGGCTCGAGCTCCTATAATTCACCCCTCCACTTT. The full variable domain, rest sourced from reference TRBV5-1 and TRBJ1-6, is KAGVTQTPRYLIKTRGQQVTLSCSPISGHRSVSWYQQTPGQGLQFLFEYFSETQRNKGNFPGRFSGRQFSNSRSEMNVSTLELGDSALYLCASSLWTGSSSYNSPLHFGNGTRLTVT.

The V call is TRBV27, the J call TRBJ2-1, with 13 bases lining up with TRBD2. V was clipped by 3 bases and J by 9 bases; unmatched bases: 11. CDR1 and CDR2 from the germline V gene are MNHEY and SMNVEV (reference sequence). CDR3 length equals 17 residues. The chain's CDR3 is CASSFARTSGSKLEQFF. As DNA, the CDR3 is TGTGCCAGCAGTTTTGCACGGACTAGCGGGAGTAAGCTTGAGCAGTTCTTC.

The chain uses TRBV28 and TRBJ2-4; D is unclear. The germline V gene has CDR1 MDHEN and CDR2 SYDVKM. The CDR3 is 14 residues long. Trimming removed 5 bases at V and 0 bases at J, with 8 bases between. CDR3 sequence (DNA): TGTGCCAGCAGTCGAGTTTTAGCCAAAAACATTCAGTACTTC. It specifies CASSRVLAKNIQYF.

This clone was observed once. The chain recombines TRBV19 with TRBJ1-5; 9 bases are shared with TRBD1. From germline, CDR1 is LNHDA and CDR2 SQIVND (reference sequence). The CDR3 has 18 amino acids. V lost 8 bases to trimming and J lost 0 bases; unmatched junction nucleotides: 14. The CDR3 loop reads CASRLGDRVGYSNQPQHF. The CDR3 region has the DNA TGTGCCAGTCGCCTGGGGGACAGGGTAGGGTATAGCAATCAGCCCCAGCATTTT.

J is TRBJ1-1 and V is TRBV7-9; 11 positions match TRBD1. This CDR3 is built from 15 residues. The germline CDR1 and CDR2 sequences are SEHNR and FQNEAQ (reference sequence). V dropped 6 bases and J dropped 4; count of bases not matched to a gene: 7. The CDR3 coding sequence is TGTGCCAGCAGTCAGGGACAGGGGGTGGCCACTGAAGCTTTCTTT. Amino acids: CASSQGQGVATEAFF.

This clone has only a few counts. J is TRBJ2-3 and V is TRBV18; 8 bases match TRBD2. V lost 0 bases, J lost 0 bases, and 11 bases stayed unmatched. CDR1 is KGHSH and CDR2 is LQKENI in the germline V gene. The CDR3 is 19 residues long. CDR3 bases: TGTGCCAGCTCACCACCCAATAGCGGGGCCCTTATCAGCACAGATACGCAGTATTTT. Translated: CASSPPNSGALISTDTQYF. Full variable domain (missing parts from reference TRBV18 and TRBJ2-3): NAGVMQNPRHLVRRRGQEARLRCSPMKGHSHVYWYRQLPEEGLKFMVYLQKENIIDESGMPKERFSAEFPKEGPSILRIQQVVRGDSAAYFCASSPPNSGALISTDTQYFGPGTRLTVL.

V and J are TRBV2 and TRBJ1-6, with 9 bases identical to TRBD1. Germline assignment: CDR1 SNHLY and CDR2 FYNNEI. CDR3 size: 15 residues. Losses at the gene ends were 8 bases for V and 9 bases for J; bases not matched to a gene: 11. The CDR3 here is CASLKTGQGRSPLHF. Here the CDR3 DNA reads TGTGCCAGCCTCAAAACGGGACAGGGTCGTTCACCCCTCCACTTT.

The chain carries TRBV27 and TRBJ1-2; 8 bases align to TRBD1. The CDR3 totals 13 residues. CDR1 is MNHEY and CDR2 is SMNVEV in the germline V gene (reference sequence). V trimming: 6 bases; J trimming: 7 bases; junction bases outside the gene matches: 7. The CDR3 loop is CASREDRAPGYTF. The CDR3 DNA reads as TGTGCCAGCAGGGAGGACAGGGCCCCTGGCTACACCTTC.

CDR3 bases: TGTGCCATCAGCACTAGCGGGGCCTACGAGCAGTACTTC. Amino acids: CAISTSGAYEQYF. The rearrangement uses TRBV10-3 and TRBJ2-7; 10 bases are a match to TRBD2. In germline, CDR1 is ENHRY, CDR2 SYGVKD. V lost 6 bases to trimming and J lost 2 bases; unmatched junction nucleotides: 1. CDR3 size: 13 residues.

The V call is TRBV6-5, the J call TRBJ1-4; weak D call: TRBD1 (5 bases). V was cut by 0 bases and J by 6 bases, with 14 bases left in between. The CDR3 has 16 amino acids. Germline CDR1 reads MNHEY; CDR2 reads SVGAGI. The CDR3 nucleotides are TGTGCCAGCAGTTACTCGATCGGGGGGTTCGATGAAAAACTGTTTTTT. The encoded protein is CASSYSIGGFDEKLFF.

The DNA for the CDR3 is TGTGCCAGCAGCGCACGGGACAGGGTTCCTGAAGCTTTCTTT. It encodes CASSARDRVPEAFF. The rearrangement uses TRBV9 and TRBJ1-1; 9 nucleotides match TRBD1. V shed 3 bases, J shed 6 bases, and the junction held 6 bases outside the gene matches. Germline CDR1 and CDR2: SGDLS and YYNGEE. The CDR3 sequence is 14 residues long. The variable domain in full, with the rest retrieved from reference TRBV9 and TRBJ1-1, is DSGVTQTPKHLITATGQRVTLRCSPRSGDLSVYWYQQSLDQGLQFLIQYYNGEERAKGNILERFSAQQFPDLHSELNLSSLELGDSALYFCASSARDRVPEAFFGQGTRLTVV.

The rearrangement links TRBV2 to TRBJ1-2; TRBD1 might be the D (6 bases). This CDR3 has 15 amino acids. Germline V gene data show CDR1 as SNHLY and CDR2 as FYNNEI. The ends were cut back, 6 bases at V and 4 bases at J, with 18 bases in the middle. CDR3 sequence reads: CASRGGGTGAYGYTF. The DNA for the CDR3 is TGTGCCAGCAGGGGAGGGGGGACGGGAGCCTATGGCTACACCTTC.

The chain is built from TRBV6-6 and TRBJ2-5; D possibly corresponds to TRBD1 (7 bases). The assigned J gene may be wrong: the sequence end matches TRBJ2-7 better. Germline CDR1 reads MNHNY; CDR2 reads SVGAGI (reference sequence). The CDR3 has 16 residues. CDR3 nucleotides: TGTGCCAGCACGGGGGCGGTTCAGGGGGACTCCTACGAGCAGTACTTC. It yields the protein CASTGAVQGDSYEQYF.

This chain joins TRBV25-1 and TRBJ2-3; D gene ambiguous. The CDR3 is made up of 13 amino acids. Looked up from germline, CDR1 is MGHDK and CDR2 is SYGVNS. Deletions cut 7 bases from V and 2 bases from J, with 10 bases between. CDR3 region: CASIHSYTDTQYF. The DNA of the CDR3 is TGTGCCAGCATTCACAGCTACACAGATACGCAGTATTTT. Together with reference TRBV25-1 and TRBJ2-3, the CDR3 gives the full variable domain: EADIYQTPRYLVIGTGKKITLECSQTMGHDKMYWYQQDPGMELHLIHYSYGVNSTEKGDLSSESTVSRIRTEHFPLTLESARPSHTSQYLCASIHSYTDTQYFGPGTRLTVL.

The chain recombines TRBV20-1 with TRBJ2-7, with D uncertain. There are 11 residues in the CDR3. Germline V lookup: CDR1 DFQATT, CDR2 SNEGSKA (reference sequence). Deletions cut 6 bases from V and 5 bases from J, with 11 bases between. CDR3 sequence reads: CSAPHQNEQYF. As DNA, the CDR3 is TGCAGTGCGCCACACCAAAACGAGCAGTACTTC.

The chain combines TRBV15 with TRBJ1-2, with a tentative D call TRBD1 (6 bases). Trimming stripped 1 base from V and 8 bases from J, with 32 bases between. The CDR3 sequence is 20 residues long. The V gene's germline CDR1 is LNHNV and CDR2 YYDKDF (reference sequence). CDR3 nucleotide sequence: TGTGCCACCAGCAGAGTAGCCTACCCCTTTAGGGACAAACGGATGGAGGGCTACACCTTC. Its protein product is CATSRVAYPFRDKRMEGYTF.

This clone was counted a few times. The V and J genes are TRBV7-6 and TRBJ2-7; D perhaps matches TRBD2 (6 bases). Trimming cost V 1 base and J 2 bases, with 6 bases left between them. CDR1 is SGHVS and CDR2 is FNYEAQ in the germline V gene. The CDR3 runs 13 residues. DNA for the CDR3: TGTGCCAGCAGCTTAGGACTAGCCTACGAGCAGTACTTC. Its translation is CASSLGLAYEQYF.

The CDR3 protein is CASSLEYGGGSYEQYF. CDR3 DNA: TGTGCCAGCAGCTTAGAGTATGGGGGGGGCTCCTACGAGCAGTACTTC. This chain links TRBV11-3 with TRBJ2-7, with TRBD2 identical over 7 bases. Trimming removed 0 bases from V and 0 bases from J; junction bases left unmatched: 5. The CDR3 totals 16 residues. The germline CDR1 and CDR2 sequences are SGHNT and YENEEA. Variable domain in full (rest from reference TRBV11-3 and TRBJ2-7): EAGVVQSPRYKIIEKKQPVAFWCNPISGHNTLYWYLQNLGQGPELLIRYENEEAVDDSQLPKDRFSAERLKGVDSTLKIQPAELGDSAVYLCASSLEYGGGSYEQYFGPGTRLTVT.

The chain recombines TRBV5-1 with TRBJ2-7, with TRBD1 matching 9 bases. V shed 4 bases, J shed 2 bases, and the junction held 4 bases outside the gene matches. CDR3 length: 14 residues. Germline lookup yields CDR1 SGHRS and CDR2 YFSETQ. For the CDR3, the DNA is TGCGCCAGCAGCGTGAGACAGGGGGCCTACGAGCAGTACTTC. This encodes CASSVRQGAYEQYF. Full variable domain (missing parts from reference TRBV5-1 and TRBJ2-7): KAGVTQTPRYLIKTRGQQVTLSCSPISGHRSVSWYQQTPGQGLQFLFEYFSETQRNKGNFPGRFSGRQFSNSRSEMNVSTLELGDSALYLCASSVRQGAYEQYFGPGTRLTVT.

The chain uses TRBV6-1 and TRBJ2-7; 7 positions agree with TRBD1. Germline lookup yields CDR1 MNHNS and CDR2 SASEGT. Trimming removed 8 bases from V and 2 bases from J; junction bases left unmatched: 9. This CDR3 is built from 14 residues. The CDR3 spells CASSTTGTAYEQYF. CDR3 DNA: TGTGCCAGCTCCACTACCGGGACAGCCTACGAGCAGTACTTC.

The V call is TRBV5-1, the J call TRBJ2-1, with TRBD2 matching over 9 bases. There are 16 residues in the CDR3. Germline V CDR1 and CDR2: SGHRS, YFSETQ. The trim removed 4 bases at V and 0 bases at J, leaving 5 bases unmatched. The CDR3 nucleotides read TGCGCCAGCAGCCTGGTTAGCGGGAGCTCCTACAATGAGCAGTTCTTC. Amino acid sequence: CASSLVSGSSYNEQFF.